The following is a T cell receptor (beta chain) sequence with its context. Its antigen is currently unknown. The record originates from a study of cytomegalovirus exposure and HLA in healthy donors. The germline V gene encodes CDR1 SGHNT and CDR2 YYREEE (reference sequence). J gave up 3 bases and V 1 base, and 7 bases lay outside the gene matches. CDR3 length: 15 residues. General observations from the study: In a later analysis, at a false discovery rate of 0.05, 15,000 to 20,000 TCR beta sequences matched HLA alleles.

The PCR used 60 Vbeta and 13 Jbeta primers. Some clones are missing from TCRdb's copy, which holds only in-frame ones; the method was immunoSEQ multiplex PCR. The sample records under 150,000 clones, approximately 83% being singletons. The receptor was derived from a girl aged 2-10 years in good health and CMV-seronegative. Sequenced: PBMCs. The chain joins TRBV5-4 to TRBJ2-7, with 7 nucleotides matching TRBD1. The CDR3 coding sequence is TGTGCCAGCAGCTTGACAGGGGTTGGTGGCTACGAGCAGTACTTC. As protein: CASSLTGVGGYEQYF.